This T cell receptor (beta chain) was obtained from a study of cytomegalovirus exposure and HLA in healthy donors. Overall study context: The platform used for the roughly 130 validation repertoires matched that of the roughly 630 first-cohort repertoires, a later analysis reported. General study points: For most TCR sequences rarity was the rule, although some public TCRs occurred in many donors.

About this clone: The antigen is not known.

Clones were read by immunoSEQ multiplex PCR, and TCRdb kept only the in-frame ones, dropping some. In the table there are around 60,000 clones, 90% to 96% of which are singletons. This TCR was recovered from a woman between 18 and 29 years old in good health and CMV-seronegative. Material: PBMCs.

The CDR3 region has the DNA TGTGCCAGCAGCGCCAGAGGTTCCTACAATGAGCAGTTCTTC. It codes for CASSARGSYNEQFF. The rearrangement links TRBV9 to TRBJ2-1, with D hard to call. CDR1 and CDR2 (germline): SGDLS, YYNGEE. V was trimmed by 3 bases and J by 1 base, leaving 8 bases between them. This CDR3 is built from 14 residues.